This T cell receptor (beta chain) was identified in a study of blood T cell repertoires in COVID-19. Study context: There were acute and convalescent COVID-19 samples, and they came from the United States, Italy and Spain. PBMCs, B-cell-depleted T cells, or T cells were the source of the cDNA or gDNA that made up the material.

This CDR3 comprises 14 residues. Per the germline V gene, CDR1 is SGHRS and CDR2 is YFSETQ. V was clipped by 4 bases and J by 5 bases, with 16 bases between them. Original handling: It was from reference gene primer amplification that nucleated cell counts were estimated. Some clones are missing from TCRdb's copy, which holds only in-frame ones; the method was immunoSEQ multiplex PCR. V and J calls and clone size are given by that table; D and trimming were obtained from the DNA. Among 350,000 to 550,000 clones, 80% to 90% were seen once, and the ten largest hold around 4.4%. A single count supports this clone.

The chain recombines TRBV5-1 with TRBJ2-7; D is perhaps TRBD2 (6 bases). This sequence was found in a woman aged 25-40 years with acute or convalescent COVID-19. Sequenced input: peripheral blood. The CDR3 is CASSRLGGENEQYF. DNA for the CDR3: TGCGCCAGCAGCCGCCTGGGGGGAGAGAACGAGCAGTACTTC.